A selection of T cell receptor beta chains follows, all from one sample in a study of blood T cell repertoires in COVID-19. Some clones are missing from TCRdb's copy, which holds only in-frame ones; the method was immunoSEQ multiplex PCR. The table shows about 86,000 clones, with 80% to 90% occurring only once. The sequenced material came from peripheral blood. These receptors came from a human donor in a cohort sampled during active COVID-19. Each CDR3 is given with its conserved first and last residue. The D gene is left open where the match is weak. The size of a clone is reported for some rows only, either as once, few or many, or as a class for expanded clones.

size: NA; D: NA; V: TRBV11-2; J: TRBJ2-5; CDR3: CASSPGWLGETQYF; DNA: TGTGCCAGCAGCCCCGGGTGGCTGGGAGAGACCCAGTACTTC
size: NA; D: TRBD2; V: TRBV11-2; J: TRBJ2-1; CDR3: CASSLTRLADNEQFF; DNA: TGTGCCAGCAGCTTAACTCGACTAGCGGACAATGAGCAGTTCTTC
size: NA; D: NA; V: TRBV27; J: TRBJ2-1; CDR3: CASGGPSGAYNEQFF; DNA: TGTGCCAGCGGGGGCCCAAGCGGGGCTTACAATGAGCAGTTCTTC
size: NA; D: TRBD2; V: TRBV27; J: TRBJ2-7; CDR3: CASSLYSGRNNEQYF; DNA: TGTGCCAGCAGTTTATATAGCGGGAGGAACAACGAGCAGTACTTC
size: NA; D: NA; V: TRBV5-6; J: TRBJ2-4; CDR3: CASSVSPGGVIAKNIQYF; DNA: TGTGCCAGCAGCGTTTCCCCAGGAGGGGTGATAGCCAAAAACATTCAGTACTTC
size: NA; D: TRBD1; V: TRBV3-1/TRBV3-2; J: TRBJ2-5; CDR3: CASSRQPTGRGETQYF; DNA: TGTGCCAGCAGCCGCCAGCCGACAGGGCGAGGAGAGACCCAGTACTTC
size: NA; D: NA; V: TRBV30; J: TRBJ1-1; CDR3: CAWKVRVNTEAFF; DNA: TGTGCCTGGAAAGTCCGGGTGAACACTGAAGCTTTCTTT
size: NA; D: TRBD2; V: TRBV3-1/TRBV3-2; J: TRBJ2-7; CDR3: CASSQWLAGYEQYF; DNA: TGTGCCAGCAGCCAATGGCTAGCGGGGTACGAGCAGTACTTC
size: NA; D: NA; V: TRBV7-2; J: TRBJ1-5; CDR3: CASSLVRRPQHF; DNA: TGTGCCAGCAGCTTAGTCAGAAGACCCCAGCATTTT
size: NA; D: NA; V: TRBV6-1; J: TRBJ1-1; CDR3: CASSSGPARTEAFF; DNA: TGTGCCAGCAGCTCCGGTCCCGCCCGGACTGAAGCTTTCTTT
size: once; D: NA; V: TRBV5-8; J: TRBJ1-1; CDR3: CASSSTSGSGNTEAFF; DNA: TGTGCCAGCAGCTCAACCTCCGGGTCTGGGAACACTGAAGCTTTCTTT
size: NA; D: TRBD1; V: TRBV3-1/TRBV3-2; J: TRBJ1-1; CDR3: CASSQVFRTGRKMNTEAFF; DNA: TGTGCCAGCAGCCAAGTTTTTCGGACAGGACGTAAAATGAACACTGAAGCTTTCTTT
size: NA; D: NA; V: TRBV6-6; J: TRBJ1-5; CDR3: CASSSVERANQPQHF; DNA: TGTGCCAGCAGTTCCGTAGAGAGGGCCAATCAGCCCCAGCATTTT
size: NA; D: TRBD1; V: TRBV15; J: TRBJ1-3; CDR3: CATSEGAYGNTIYF; DNA: TGTGCCACCAGCGAGGGGGCCTATGGAAACACCATATATTTT
size: once; D: NA; V: TRBV28; J: TRBJ2-1; CDR3: CASTLGQIRYNEQFF; DNA: TGTGCCAGCACCCTGGGGCAGATAAGGTACAATGAGCAGTTCTTC
size: once; D: NA; V: TRBV19; J: TRBJ2-3; CDR3: CASSIGGSTDTQYF; DNA: TGTGCCAGTAGTATCGGCGGGAGCACAGATACGCAGTATTTT
size: NA; D: NA; V: TRBV4-1; J: TRBJ2-1; CDR3: CASSQDLGTRPPYNEQFF; DNA: TGCGCCAGCAGCCAAGATCTGGGGACTCGGCCCCCGTACAATGAGCAGTTCTTC
size: NA; D: TRBD1; V: TRBV5-1; J: TRBJ2-1; CDR3: CASSLKQGQSNEQFF; DNA: TGCGCCAGCAGCTTGAAACAGGGGCAAAGCAATGAGCAGTTCTTC